The 6 T cell receptor beta chains presented below share a single source sample, sequenced in a study of shared clonotypes between healthy human individuals. Sequencing used immunoSEQ multiplex PCR; TCRdb keeps in-frame clones, though not all of them. The sample has about 380,000 clones; 90% to 98% are singletons. Sequenced input: memory CD8+ T cells sorted from blood. Regarding subset: CD45RO+ cells pooled with CCR7-negative TemRA cells. All receptors come from a man aged 25 to 40 in good health.

The chain recombines TRBV6-1 with TRBJ2-5; D perhaps matches TRBD2 (6 bases). The closer fit of TRBJ2-7 to the DNA end suggests the J call may be wrong. CDR1 and CDR2 (germline): MNHNS, SASEGT. CDR3 size: 15 residues. In DNA form, the CDR3 reads TGTGCCAGCAGTGGCTGGCGGGAAAGTGCCTACGAGCAGTACTTC. Translated, it gives CASSGWRESAYEQYF.

The chain employs TRBV10-2 and TRBJ2-7, with D hard to call. This CDR3 comprises 15 residues. The V gene lost 7 bases and the J gene lost 3 bases, with 19 bases spanning the gap. The V gene's germline CDR1 is WSHSY and CDR2 SAAADI. The chain's CDR3 is CASTSLADPLYEQYF. As DNA, the CDR3 is TGCGCCAGCACCTCCTTAGCCGACCCCCTCTACGAGCAGTACTTC.

Only one count was recorded for this clone. The V call is TRBV6-1, the J call TRBJ2-4; D might be TRBD1 (6 bases). The V end lost 1 base, the J end lost 5 bases, and 6 bases lay between the germline ends. From germline, CDR1 is MNHNS and CDR2 SASEGT. The CDR3 is 13 amino acids. CDR3 bases: TGTGCCAGCAGTGAAGGGACAGAAAACATTCAGTACTTC. Translation: CASSEGTENIQYF.

The chain employs TRBV7-9 and TRBJ2-1; D perhaps matches TRBD1 (5 bases). The V gene lost 4 bases and the J gene lost 6 bases, with 13 bases spanning the gap. The germline V gene has CDR1 SEHNR and CDR2 FQNEAQ (reference sequence). This CDR3 has 14 residues. CDR3 region: CASSSRKGRNEQFF. CDR3 DNA sequence: TGTGCCAGCAGCTCACGGAAGGGGCGCAATGAGCAGTTCTTC.

The chain uses TRBV7-6 and TRBJ2-5; D is undetermined. The ends were cut back, 3 bases at V and 5 bases at J, with 7 bases in the middle. The CDR3 is 12 residues long. The V gene's germline CDR1 is SGHVS and CDR2 FNYEAQ. The DNA of the CDR3 is TGTGCCAGCAGCTTGGGAATGGAGACCCAGTACTTC. Its protein is CASSLGMETQYF.

The J gene is TRBJ2-7, the V gene TRBV7-2; the D gene is possibly TRBD1 (5 bases). The CDR3 has 15 residues. Trimming cost V 6 bases and J 3 bases, with 18 bases left between them. Germline V CDR1 and CDR2: SGHTA, FQGNSA. CDR3 sequence (DNA): TGTGCCAGCAGTTCACCCCGGACAATCCACTACGAGCAGTACTTC. It codes for CASSSPRTIHYEQYF.